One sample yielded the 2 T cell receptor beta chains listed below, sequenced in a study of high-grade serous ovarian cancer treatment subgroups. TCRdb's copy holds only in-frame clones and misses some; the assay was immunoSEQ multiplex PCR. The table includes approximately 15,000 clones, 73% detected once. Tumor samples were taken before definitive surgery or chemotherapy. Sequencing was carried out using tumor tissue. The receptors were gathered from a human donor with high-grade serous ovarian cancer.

The CDR3 is CSARVRETQYF. The CDR3 DNA follows: TGCAGTGCTAGAGTACGGGAGACCCAGTACTTC. The chain carries TRBV20-1 and TRBJ2-5; D call uncertain. There are 11 residues in the CDR3. Trimming cost V 1 base and J 5 bases, with 5 bases left between them. Germline V gene lookup returns CDR1 DFQATT and CDR2 SNEGSKA (reference sequence).

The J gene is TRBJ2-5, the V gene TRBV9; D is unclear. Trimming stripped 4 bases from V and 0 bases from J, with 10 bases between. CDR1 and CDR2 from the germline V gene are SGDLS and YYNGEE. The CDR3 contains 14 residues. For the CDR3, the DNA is TGTGCCAGCAGCCCTAAAATGTACCAAGAGACCCAGTACTTC. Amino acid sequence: CASSPKMYQETQYF.